This T cell receptor beta chain was recorded in a study of molecular identifiers for immune sequencing clone quantification. Whole-study results and caveats: Spiked TCR RNA from one Jurkat cell reportedly showed up when mixed among some 1 million naive cells.

TCRdb re-derived calls from the PCR reads in MiXCR, one entry per CDR3 protein. The sample lists 600,000 to 650,000 distinct CDR3 sequences, nearly 20% occurring once. This clonotype was seen a handful of times. Antigen specificity is unknown. When naive CD8 T cells were sorted, they were gated as CD8+CD4-CCR7+CD45RA+. The CDR3 has 15 amino acids. Trimming removed 5 bases from V and 6 bases from J; junction bases left unmatched: 9. CDR1 and CDR2 from the germline V gene are SEHNR and FQNEAQ (reference sequence). This TCR was recovered from a human donor in good health. Some libraries in this study had Jurkat cell RNA spiked in. Material for sequencing was naive CD8+ T cells from blood, with Jurkat cell RNA spiked in. Indicated subset: FACS-sorted CD8+CD4-CCR7+CD45RA+ naive T cells. The chain carries TRBV7-9 and TRBJ2-1; 8 bases are a match to TRBD1. The CDR3 here is CASSPTGAWGNEQFF. In DNA form, the CDR3 reads TGTGCCAGCAGCCCGACAGGGGCTTGGGGCAATGAGCAGTTCTTC.